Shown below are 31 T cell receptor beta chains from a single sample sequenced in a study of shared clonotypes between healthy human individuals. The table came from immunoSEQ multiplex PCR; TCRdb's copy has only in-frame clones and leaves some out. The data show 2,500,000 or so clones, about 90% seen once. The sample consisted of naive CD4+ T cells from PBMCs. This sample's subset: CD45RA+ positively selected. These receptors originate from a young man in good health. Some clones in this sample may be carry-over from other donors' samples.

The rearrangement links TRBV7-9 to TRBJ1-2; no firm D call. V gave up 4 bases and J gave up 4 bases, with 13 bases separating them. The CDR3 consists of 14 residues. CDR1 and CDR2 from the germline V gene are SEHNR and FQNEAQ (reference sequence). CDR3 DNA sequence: TGTGCCAGCAGCTCAGACCTCATCAGCTATGGCTACACCTTC. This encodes CASSSDLISYGYTF.

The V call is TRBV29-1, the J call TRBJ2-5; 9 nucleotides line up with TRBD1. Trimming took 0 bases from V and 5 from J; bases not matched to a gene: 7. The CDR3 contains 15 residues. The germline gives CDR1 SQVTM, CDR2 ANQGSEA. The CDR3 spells CSVEDNRGPWETQYF. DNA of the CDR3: TGCAGCGTTGAAGATAACAGGGGGCCTTGGGAGACCCAGTACTTC.

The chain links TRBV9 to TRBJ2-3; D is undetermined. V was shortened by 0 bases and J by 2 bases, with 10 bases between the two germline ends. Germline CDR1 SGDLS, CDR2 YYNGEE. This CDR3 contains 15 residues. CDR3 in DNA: TGTGCCAGCAGCGTAGGGGTGGCCCCCACAGATACGCAGTATTTT. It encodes CASSVGVAPTDTQYF.

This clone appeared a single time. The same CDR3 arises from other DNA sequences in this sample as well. CDR3 bases: TGCAGCGTTGGACACCGCACAGATACGCAGTATTTT. Protein sequence: CSVGHRTDTQYF. The genes are TRBV29-1 and TRBJ2-3; D call uncertain. V was trimmed by 4 bases and J by 1 base, leaving 6 bases between them. Germline assignment: CDR1 SQVTM and CDR2 ANQGSEA. CDR3 length: 12 amino acids.

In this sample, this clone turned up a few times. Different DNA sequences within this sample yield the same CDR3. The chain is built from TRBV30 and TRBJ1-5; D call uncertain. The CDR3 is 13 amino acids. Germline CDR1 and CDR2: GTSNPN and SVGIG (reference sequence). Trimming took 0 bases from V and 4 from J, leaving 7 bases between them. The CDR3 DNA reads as TGTGCCTGGAGTGTACGATCGAATCAGCCCCAGCATTTT. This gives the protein CAWSVRSNQPQHF. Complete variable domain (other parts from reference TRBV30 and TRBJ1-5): SQTIHQWPATLVQPVGSPLSLECTVEGTSNPNLYWYRQAAGRGLQLLFYSVGIGQISSEVPQNLSASRPQDRQFILSSKKLLLSDSGFYLCAWSVRSNQPQHFGDGTRLSIL.

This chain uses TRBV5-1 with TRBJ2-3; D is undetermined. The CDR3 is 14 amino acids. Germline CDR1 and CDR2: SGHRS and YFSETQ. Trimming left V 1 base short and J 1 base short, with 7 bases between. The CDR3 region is CASSLNGRTDTQYF. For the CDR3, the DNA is TGCGCCAGCAGCTTGAACGGGCGCACAGATACGCAGTATTTT. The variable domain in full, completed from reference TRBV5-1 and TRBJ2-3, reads KAGVTQTPRYLIKTRGQQVTLSCSPISGHRSVSWYQQTPGQGLQFLFEYFSETQRNKGNFPGRFSGRQFSNSRSEMNVSTLELGDSALYLCASSLNGRTDTQYFGPGTRLTVL.

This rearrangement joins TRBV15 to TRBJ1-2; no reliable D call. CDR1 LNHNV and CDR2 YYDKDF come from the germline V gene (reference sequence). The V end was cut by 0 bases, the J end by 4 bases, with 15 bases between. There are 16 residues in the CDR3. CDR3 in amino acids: CATSRDPGAAGYGYTF. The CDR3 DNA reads TGTGCCACCAGCAGAGATCCCGGTGCCGCTGGCTATGGCTACACCTTC.

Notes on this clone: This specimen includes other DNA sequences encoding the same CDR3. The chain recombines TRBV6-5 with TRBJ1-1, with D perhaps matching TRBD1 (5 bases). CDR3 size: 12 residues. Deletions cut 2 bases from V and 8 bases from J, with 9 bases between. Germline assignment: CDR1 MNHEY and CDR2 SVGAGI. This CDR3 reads CASSYTGGEAFF. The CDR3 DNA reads TGTGCCAGCAGTTACACGGGGGGGGAAGCTTTCTTT.

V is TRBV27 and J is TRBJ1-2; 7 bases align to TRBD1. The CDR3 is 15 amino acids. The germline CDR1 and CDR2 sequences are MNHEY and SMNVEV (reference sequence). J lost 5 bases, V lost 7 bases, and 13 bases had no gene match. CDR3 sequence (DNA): TGTGCCAGCAAACTACAGGGGCTTGGGAGTTATGGCTACACCTTC. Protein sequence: CASKLQGLGSYGYTF.

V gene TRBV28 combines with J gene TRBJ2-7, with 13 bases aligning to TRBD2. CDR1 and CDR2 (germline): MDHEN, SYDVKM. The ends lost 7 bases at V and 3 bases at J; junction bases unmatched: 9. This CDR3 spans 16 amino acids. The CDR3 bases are TGTGCCAGCACCAAACCTCGGACTAGCGGGGGCTACGAGCAGTACTTC. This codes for CASTKPRTSGGYEQYF.

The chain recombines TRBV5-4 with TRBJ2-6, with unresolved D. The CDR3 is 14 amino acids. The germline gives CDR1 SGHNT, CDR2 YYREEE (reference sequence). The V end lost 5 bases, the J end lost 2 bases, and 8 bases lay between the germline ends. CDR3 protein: CASSETTGANVLTF. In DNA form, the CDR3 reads TGTGCCAGCAGTGAGACAACTGGGGCCAACGTCCTGACTTTC.

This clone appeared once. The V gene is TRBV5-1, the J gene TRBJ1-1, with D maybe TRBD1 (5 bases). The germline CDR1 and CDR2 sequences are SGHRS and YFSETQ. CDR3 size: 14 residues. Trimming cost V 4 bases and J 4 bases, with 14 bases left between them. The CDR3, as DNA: TGCGCCAGCAGCGGCGAGGGGCGCCGCACTGAAGCTTTCTTT. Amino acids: CASSGEGRRTEAFF.

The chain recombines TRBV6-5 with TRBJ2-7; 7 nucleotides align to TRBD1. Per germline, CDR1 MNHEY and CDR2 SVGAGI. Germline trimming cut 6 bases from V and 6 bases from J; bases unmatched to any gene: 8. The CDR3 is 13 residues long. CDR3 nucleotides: TGTGCCAGCAGCCAATCCACAGGGGTCGAGCAGTACTTC. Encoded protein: CASSQSTGVEQYF.

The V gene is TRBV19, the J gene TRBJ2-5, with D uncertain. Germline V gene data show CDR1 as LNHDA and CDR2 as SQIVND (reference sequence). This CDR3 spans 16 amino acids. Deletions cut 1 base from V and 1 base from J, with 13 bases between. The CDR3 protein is CASSIASGSFQETQYF. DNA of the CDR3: TGTGCCAGTAGTATAGCTTCCGGGTCATTCCAAGAGACCCAGTACTTC.

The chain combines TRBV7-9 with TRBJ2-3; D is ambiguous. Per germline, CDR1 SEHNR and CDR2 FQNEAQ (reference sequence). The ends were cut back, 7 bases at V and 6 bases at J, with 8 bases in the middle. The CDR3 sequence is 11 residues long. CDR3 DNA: TGTGCCAGCACCTTTGGGGATACGCAGTATTTT. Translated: CASTFGDTQYF. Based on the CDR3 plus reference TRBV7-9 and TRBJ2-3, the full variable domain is DTGVSQNPRHKITKRGQNVTFRCDPISEHNRLYWYRQTLGQGPEFLTYFQNEAQLEKSRLLSDRFSAERPKGSFSTLEIQRTEQGDSAMYLCASTFGDTQYFGPGTRLTVL.

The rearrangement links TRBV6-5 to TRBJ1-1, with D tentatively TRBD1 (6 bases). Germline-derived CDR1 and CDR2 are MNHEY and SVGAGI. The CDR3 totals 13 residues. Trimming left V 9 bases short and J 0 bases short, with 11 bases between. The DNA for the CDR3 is TGTGCCAGTCGGACAGACTTGAACACTGAAGCTTTCTTT. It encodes CASRTDLNTEAFF.

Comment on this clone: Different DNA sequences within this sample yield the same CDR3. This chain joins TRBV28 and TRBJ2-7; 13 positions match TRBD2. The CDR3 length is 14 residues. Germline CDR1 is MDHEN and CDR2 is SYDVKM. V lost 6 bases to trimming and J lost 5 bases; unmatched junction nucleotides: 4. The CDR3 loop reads CASSWTSGSDEQYF. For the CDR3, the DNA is TGTGCCAGCAGCTGGACTAGCGGGAGCGACGAGCAGTACTTC.

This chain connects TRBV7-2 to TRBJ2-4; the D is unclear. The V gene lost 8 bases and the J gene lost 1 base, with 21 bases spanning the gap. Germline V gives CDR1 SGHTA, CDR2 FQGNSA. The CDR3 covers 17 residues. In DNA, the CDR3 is TGTGCCAGCTCCCCTCGGTGGCAATTGTCGGCCAAAAACATTCAGTACTTC. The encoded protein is CASSPRWQLSAKNIQYF.

CDR3 DNA sequence: TGTGCCATCACCTCGACTAGCGGGCCCTACGAGCAGTACTTC. It encodes CAITSTSGPYEQYF. The V call is TRBV10-3, the J call TRBJ2-7; TRBD2 agrees at 10 bases. This CDR3 has 14 amino acids. Per germline, CDR1 ENHRY and CDR2 SYGVKD. V was clipped by 7 bases and J by 2 bases; unmatched bases: 5.

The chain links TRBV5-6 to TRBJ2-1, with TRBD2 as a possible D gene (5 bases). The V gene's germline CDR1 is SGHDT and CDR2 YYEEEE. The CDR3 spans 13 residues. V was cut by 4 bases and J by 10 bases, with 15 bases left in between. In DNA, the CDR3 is TGTGCCAGCAGCCAAACTAGATTGGTCGAGCAGTTCTTC. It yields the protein CASSQTRLVEQFF.

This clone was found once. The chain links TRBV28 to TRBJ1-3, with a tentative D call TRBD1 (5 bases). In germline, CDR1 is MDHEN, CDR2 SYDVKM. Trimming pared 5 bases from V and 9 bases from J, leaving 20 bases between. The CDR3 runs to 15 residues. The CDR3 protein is CASSPRTSRESTIYF. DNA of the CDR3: TGTGCCAGCAGTCCAAGGACATCACGGGAAAGCACCATATATTTT.

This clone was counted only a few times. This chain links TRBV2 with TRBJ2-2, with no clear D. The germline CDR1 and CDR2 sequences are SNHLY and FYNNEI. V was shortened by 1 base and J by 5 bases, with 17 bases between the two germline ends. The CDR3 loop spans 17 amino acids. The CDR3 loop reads CASSEELAGLGTGELFF. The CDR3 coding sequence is TGTGCCAGCAGTGAAGAATTAGCAGGTCTGGGGACCGGGGAGCTGTTTTTT. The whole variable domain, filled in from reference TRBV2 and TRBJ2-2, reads EPEVTQTPSHQVTQMGQEVILRCVPISNHLYFYWYRQILGQKVEFLVSFYNNEISEKSEIFDDQFSVERPDGSNFTLKIRSTKLEDSAMYFCASSEELAGLGTGELFFGEGSRLTVL.

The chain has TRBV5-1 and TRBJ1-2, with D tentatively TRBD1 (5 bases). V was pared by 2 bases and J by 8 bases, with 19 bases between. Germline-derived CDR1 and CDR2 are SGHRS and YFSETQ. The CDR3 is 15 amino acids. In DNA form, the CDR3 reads TGCGCCAGCAGCTTACCCGGGACGGGGTCGGCCGGCTACACCTTC. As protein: CASSLPGTGSAGYTF.

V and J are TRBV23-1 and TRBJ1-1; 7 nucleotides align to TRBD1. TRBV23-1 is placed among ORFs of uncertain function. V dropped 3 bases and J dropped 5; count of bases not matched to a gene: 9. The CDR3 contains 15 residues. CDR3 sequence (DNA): TGCGCCAGCAGTCACGCTAGGGGGCTCGGAACTGAAGCTTTCTTT. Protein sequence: CASSHARGLGTEAFF.

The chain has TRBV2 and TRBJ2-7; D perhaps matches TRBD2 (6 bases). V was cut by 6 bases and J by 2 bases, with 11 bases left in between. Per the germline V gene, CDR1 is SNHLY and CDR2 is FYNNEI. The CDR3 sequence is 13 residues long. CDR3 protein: CASREGAPYEQYF. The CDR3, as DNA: TGTGCCAGCAGGGAGGGAGCACCCTACGAGCAGTACTTC. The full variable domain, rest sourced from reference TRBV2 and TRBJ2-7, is EPEVTQTPSHQVTQMGQEVILRCVPISNHLYFYWYRQILGQKVEFLVSFYNNEISEKSEIFDDQFSVERPDGSNFTLKIRSTKLEDSAMYFCASREGAPYEQYFGPGTRLTVT.

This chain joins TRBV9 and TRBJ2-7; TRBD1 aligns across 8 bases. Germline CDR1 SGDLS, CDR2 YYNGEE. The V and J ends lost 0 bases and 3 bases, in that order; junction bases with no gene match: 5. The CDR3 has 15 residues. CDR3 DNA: TGTGCCAGCAGCGTAGCTACAGGGGGTATCTACGAGCAGTACTTC. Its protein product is CASSVATGGIYEQYF. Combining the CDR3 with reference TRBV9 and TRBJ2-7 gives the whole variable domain DSGVTQTPKHLITATGQRVTLRCSPRSGDLSVYWYQQSLDQGLQFLIQYYNGEERAKGNILERFSAQQFPDLHSELNLSSLELGDSALYFCASSVATGGIYEQYFGPGTRLTVT.

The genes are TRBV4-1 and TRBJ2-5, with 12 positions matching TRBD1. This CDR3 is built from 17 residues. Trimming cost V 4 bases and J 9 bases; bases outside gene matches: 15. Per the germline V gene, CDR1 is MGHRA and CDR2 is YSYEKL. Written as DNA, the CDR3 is TGCGCCAGCAGCCTTACAGGTCCGGGACAGGGGGCAGTGGCCCAGTACTTC. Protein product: CASSLTGPGQGAVAQYF.

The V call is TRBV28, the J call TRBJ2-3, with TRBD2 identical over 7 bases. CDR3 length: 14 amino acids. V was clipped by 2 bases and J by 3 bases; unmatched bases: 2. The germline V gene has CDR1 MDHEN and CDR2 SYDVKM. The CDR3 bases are TGTGCCAGCAGTTTACCGGGGGGAACAGATACGCAGTATTTT. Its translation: CASSLPGGTDTQYF.

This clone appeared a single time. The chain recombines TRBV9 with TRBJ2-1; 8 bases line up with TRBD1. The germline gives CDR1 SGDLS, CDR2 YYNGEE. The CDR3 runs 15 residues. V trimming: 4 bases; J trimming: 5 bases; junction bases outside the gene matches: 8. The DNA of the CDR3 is TGTGCCAGCAGCCCCGGGACAGGAGTAGACAATGAGCAGTTCTTC. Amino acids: CASSPGTGVDNEQFF.

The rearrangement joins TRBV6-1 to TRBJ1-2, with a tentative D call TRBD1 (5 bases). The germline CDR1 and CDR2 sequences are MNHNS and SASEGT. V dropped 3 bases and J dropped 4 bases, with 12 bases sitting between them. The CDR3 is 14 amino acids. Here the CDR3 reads CASSEGPGLYGYTF. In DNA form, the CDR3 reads TGTGCCAGCAGTGAGGGACCCGGCCTCTATGGCTACACCTTC.

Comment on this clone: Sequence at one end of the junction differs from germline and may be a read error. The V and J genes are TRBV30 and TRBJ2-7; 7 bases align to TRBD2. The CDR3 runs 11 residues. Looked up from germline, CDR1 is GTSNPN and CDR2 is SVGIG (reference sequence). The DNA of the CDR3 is TGTGCCTGGAGTCAGTGGGGGGGGATCGTTTTC. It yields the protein CAWSQWGGIVF.